This TCR beta chain appears in the sequencing data of a study of T cell changes during pregnancy in multiple sclerosis. The method was immunoSEQ multiplex PCR; TCRdb's version includes in-frame clones alone and lacks a portion of them. Of about 120,000 clones in the sample, under 95% were seen once. The CDR3 spans 11 residues. Trimming stripped 6 bases from V and 4 bases from J, with 7 bases between. Germline CDR1 is ENHRY and CDR2 is SYGVKD. This rearrangement joins TRBV10-3 to TRBJ2-7; perhaps TRBD1 as D (5 bases). The sample here was peripheral blood, taken before pregnancy. The clonotype was recovered from a female donor with multiple sclerosis, enrolled in a pregnancy study. The CDR3 reads CAIRSGYEQYF. The CDR3 DNA is TGTGCCATCAGGTCAGGGTACGAGCAGTACTTC.